Included here is one T cell receptor beta chain sequence, with context. This sample was included in a study of cytomegalovirus exposure and HLA in healthy donors. 13 Jbeta primers and 60 Vbeta primers were used for the PCR. Data came from immunoSEQ multiplex PCR; TCRdb stores just in-frame clones and leaves some out. Of about 130,000 clones in the sample, about four fifths were seen once. Germline assignment: CDR1 SGDLS and CDR2 YYNGEE. The CDR3 contains 15 residues. The J segment lost 2 bases and the V segment lost 4 bases, leaving 9 bases of the junction unmatched. Sequencing was carried out using PBMCs. The TCR was taken from a woman aged 40 to 55 in good health and CMV-seropositive. The V and J genes are TRBV9 and TRBJ2-7; TRBD2 agrees at 7 bases. The CDR3 spells CASSPRDYLPYEQYF. CDR3 coding DNA: TGTGCCAGCAGCCCCCGGGACTACCTCCCCTACGAGCAGTACTTC.